In this sample, the clone carrying this T cell receptor (beta chain) turned up a few times. What it binds is not known. The data derive from a study of a mutant IDH1 vaccine in newly diagnosed glioma. Germline CDR1 reads LNHDA; CDR2 reads SQIVND (reference sequence). This CDR3 is built from 16 residues. The V and J ends lost 7 bases and 1 base respectively, with 19 bases between them. Time point in this sample: week 35, safety follow-up. Mutant IDH1 20-mer peptide, at 300 ug, made up each vaccine dose, with topical imiquimod. Clones were read by immunoSEQ multiplex PCR, and TCRdb kept only the in-frame ones, dropping some. The repertoire holds around 50,000 clones, with 88% as singletons.

The J gene is TRBJ1-1, the V gene TRBV19, with D tentatively TRBD1 (5 bases). The receptor comes from a woman between 40 and 50 years old with glioma. Sequences were derived from PBMCs, sampled from a glioma patient whose treatment included an IDH1 peptide vaccine. DNA of the CDR3: TGTGCCAGTACTCGGGGGATTTTCTCTTCGAACACTGAAGCTTTCTTT. Translated: CASTRGIFSSNTEAFF.